This T cell receptor (beta chain) was sequenced for a study of blood T cell repertoires in COVID-19. Study as a whole: From the United States, Italy and Spain came samples of acute and convalescent COVID-19.

Authors' methods: Nucleated cell number was recorded as an estimate derived from reference gene primer amplification. Data came from immunoSEQ multiplex PCR; TCRdb stores just in-frame clones and leaves some out. From that table come the V and J calls and clone size; the DNA was used to work out D and trimming. The sample has 150,000 to 200,000 clones; roughly four fifths are singletons. After removal of 2 bases from V and 8 bases from J, the junction contained 4 bases not matched to a gene. The CDR3 sequence is 13 residues long. This clonotype originated in a man aged 55 to 69 with active or convalescent COVID-19. This chain uses TRBV12-3 or TRBV12-4 with TRBJ1-2, with TRBD1 matching over 8 bases. Sequencing input: peripheral blood. Here the CDR3 DNA reads TGTGCCAGCAGTTTACCGCCAGGGGGCGGCTACACCTTC. Translation gives CASSLPPGGGYTF.